This entry is about one TCR beta chain. Assay: immunoSEQ multiplex PCR; the TCRdb copy retains only in-frame clones and omits some. Altogether approximately 43,000 clones are present, 70% to 85% being singletons, with the ten largest covering 25% to 30%. The time point denotes: blood 4 weeks post-SBRT, at nephrectomy. The treatment is: 15 Gy SBRT to primary tumor, nephrectomy 4 weeks later. CDR1 is SGDLS and CDR2 is YYNGEE in the germline V gene. The V gene end was trimmed by 0 bases and the J gene end by 1 base; junction bases not matched to a gene: 1. This CDR3 comprises 15 residues. This entry is derived from a study of radiation and T cells in renal cell carcinoma.

The sequenced sample was blood, obtained from a patient whose treatment included radiotherapy and nephrectomy. V is TRBV9 and J is TRBJ2-1; TRBD2 matches 7 bases. The clonotype originates from a woman in her 70s with renal cell carcinoma. The CDR3 loop is CASSVAGRSYNEQFF. The DNA of the CDR3 is TGTGCCAGCAGCGTAGCCGGGAGGTCCTACAATGAGCAGTTCTTC.